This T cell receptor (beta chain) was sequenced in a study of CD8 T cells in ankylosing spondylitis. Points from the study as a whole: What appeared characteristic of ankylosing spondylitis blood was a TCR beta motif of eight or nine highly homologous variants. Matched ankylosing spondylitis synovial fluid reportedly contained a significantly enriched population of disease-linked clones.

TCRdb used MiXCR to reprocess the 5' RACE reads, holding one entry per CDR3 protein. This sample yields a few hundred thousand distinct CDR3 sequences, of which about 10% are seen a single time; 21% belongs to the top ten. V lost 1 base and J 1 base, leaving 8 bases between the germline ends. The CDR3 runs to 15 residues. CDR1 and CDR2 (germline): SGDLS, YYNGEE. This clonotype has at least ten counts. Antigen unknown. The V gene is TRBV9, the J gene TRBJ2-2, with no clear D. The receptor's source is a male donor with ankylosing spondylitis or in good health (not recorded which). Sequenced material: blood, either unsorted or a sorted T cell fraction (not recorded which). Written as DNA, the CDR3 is TGTGCCAGCAGCGTATCCCTTAGGAACACCGGGGAGCTGTTTTTT. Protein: CASSVSLRNTGELFF.